This TCR beta chain was captured by sequencing in a study of cytomegalovirus exposure and HLA in healthy donors. A multiplex PCR was run with 60 Vbeta primers and 13 Jbeta primers. Using immunoSEQ multiplex PCR, the repertoire was profiled, and TCRdb retains in-frame clones only, with some absent. The sample includes approximately 92,000 clones. In germline, CDR1 is GTSNPN, CDR2 SVGIG (reference sequence). Deletions cut 4 bases from V and 1 base from J, with 10 bases between. CDR3 size: 13 residues. This clonotype was sampled from a woman in her thirties in good health and CMV-seronegative. Sample: PBMCs. The chain couples TRBV30 to TRBJ2-5; D is unclear. CDR3 sequence reads: CAWTPAIQETQYF. In DNA, the CDR3 is TGTGCCTGGACCCCAGCGATCCAAGAGACCCAGTACTTC.